The text below deals with one T cell receptor beta chain. The primer mix had 60 Vbeta and 13 Jbeta primers. Assay: immunoSEQ multiplex PCR; the TCRdb copy retains only in-frame clones and omits some. The sample records around 160,000 clones, roughly three quarters being singletons. This specimen comes from a study of cytomegalovirus exposure and HLA in healthy donors. Germline assignment: CDR1 MNHEY and CDR2 SMNVEV (reference sequence). CDR3 length equals 14 residues. V lost 2 bases and J lost 2, with 9 bases in between. The chain carries TRBV27 and TRBJ2-5; D call uncertain. The sequencing sample was made of PBMCs. This TCR derives from a male donor in good health and CMV-seropositive. CDR3 sequence: CASSLGWRQETQYF. In DNA, the CDR3 is TGTGCCAGCAGTTTAGGTTGGCGGCAAGAGACCCAGTACTTC.